Below are 27 T cell receptor beta chains sequenced from a single sample in a study of shared clonotypes between healthy human individuals. Only in-frame clones appear in the TCRdb table, and some are missing; sequencing was by immunoSEQ multiplex PCR. Among 2 million to 2.5 million clones, about 90% were seen once, and the ten largest hold around 0.4%. Sequenced material: naive CD4+ T cells from PBMCs. The subset: CD45RA+ positively selected. The receptors were sampled from a man younger than 35 in good health. Some clones in this sample may be carry-over from other donors' samples.

J is TRBJ2-6 and V is TRBV5-1; no definite D call. Trimming cost V 0 bases and J 14 bases, with 12 bases left between them. The length of the CDR3 is 13 residues. Germline assignment: CDR1 SGHRS and CDR2 YFSETQ. CDR3 region: CASSLGGVSILTF. In DNA form, the CDR3 reads TGCGCCAGCAGCTTGGGTGGAGTCTCCATCCTGACTTTC. Drawing the rest from reference TRBV5-1 and TRBJ2-6, the complete variable domain is KAGVTQTPRYLIKTRGQQVTLSCSPISGHRSVSWYQQTPGQGLQFLFEYFSETQRNKGNFPGRFSGRQFSNSRSEMNVSTLELGDSALYLCASSLGGVSILTFGAGSRLTVL.

The chain links TRBV6-5 to TRBJ2-2, with D tentatively TRBD2 (7 bases). CDR1 and CDR2 from the germline V gene are MNHEY and SVGAGI. V gave up 5 bases and J gave up 5 bases, with 15 bases separating them. The CDR3 has 15 amino acids. CDR3 in amino acids: CASSARGARTGELFF. As DNA, the CDR3 is TGTGCCAGCAGTGCACGGGGGGCGAGGACCGGGGAGCTGTTTTTT.

The chain carries TRBV28 and TRBJ2-3; D is possibly TRBD1 or TRBD2 (5 bases each). Germline V gene sequence: CDR1 MDHEN, CDR2 SYDVKM. The CDR3 has 15 residues. The ends were cut back, 5 bases at V and 2 bases at J, with 14 bases in the middle. In DNA, the CDR3 is TGTGCCAGCAGTCCGCTCCGGGGCTCCACAGATACGCAGTATTTT. This gives the protein CASSPLRGSTDTQYF.

The chain uses TRBV28 and TRBJ1-4; D call uncertain. The CDR3 contains 15 residues. Germline values: CDR1 MDHEN, CDR2 SYDVKM. V lost 4 bases, J lost 8 bases, and 17 bases lay in between. In DNA, the CDR3 is TGTGCCAGCAGTTCCGCCCAGGATGAGGAGGAAAAACTGTTTTTT. It is translated as CASSSAQDEEEKLFF.

This chain links TRBV6-6 with TRBJ1-3; D is uncertain. The germline V gene encodes CDR1 MNHNY and CDR2 SVGAGI (reference sequence). There are 14 residues in the CDR3. V shed 5 bases and J shed 1 base, with 9 bases lying between them. The CDR3 sequence is CASSGWGSGNTIYF. Written as DNA, the CDR3 is TGTGCCAGCAGTGGATGGGGTTCTGGAAACACCATATATTTT.

This chain uses TRBV7-3 with TRBJ2-1; 11 bases are shared with TRBD2. The length of the CDR3 is 17 residues. Trimming cost V 1 base and J 9 bases; bases outside gene matches: 11. Looked up from germline, CDR1 is SGHTA and CDR2 is FQGTGA. This CDR3 reads CASSLNLAGGPGSEQFF. The CDR3 nucleotides read TGTGCCAGCAGCTTAAATCTAGCGGGAGGTCCCGGCAGTGAGCAGTTCTTC.

The rearrangement joins TRBV6-5 to TRBJ2-7, with D hard to call. The V end lost 6 bases, the J end lost 3 bases, and 18 bases lay between the germline ends. CDR3 length: 15 residues. Germline values: CDR1 MNHEY, CDR2 SVGAGI. CDR3 DNA sequence: TGTGCCAGCAGCGCCAACTATCGGGTCCTCTACGAGCAGTACTTC. This codes for CASSANYRVLYEQYF.

The gene calls are TRBV28 and TRBJ1-4; D ambiguous. V lost 4 bases, J lost 4 bases, and 10 bases lay in between. Germline CDR1 is MDHEN and CDR2 is SYDVKM. This CDR3 contains 14 residues. CDR3 sequence reads: CASSYGPFNEKLFF. The CDR3 bases are TGTGCCAGCAGTTACGGGCCGTTTAATGAAAAACTGTTTTTT.

CDR3 residues: CATSTGNKYEQYF. In nucleotides, the CDR3 is TGTGCCACCAGCACAGGAAACAAATACGAGCAGTACTTC. The chain carries TRBV15 and TRBJ2-7; D unclear. The CDR3 is 13 residues long. Trimming shortened V by 4 bases and J by 4 bases, and 11 bases separated the two germline ends. CDR1 and CDR2 (germline): LNHNV, YYDKDF (reference sequence).

For this clone: The same CDR3 is also encoded by other DNA sequences in this sample. Here the CDR3 DNA reads TGTGCCAGTAGTATAGTAGCGGGAGGGCCGGATACGCAGTATTTT. Its protein is CASSIVAGGPDTQYF. This rearrangement joins TRBV19 to TRBJ2-3; 11 bases map to TRBD2. With V trimmed by 1 base and J by 6 bases, 3 bases remained unmatched. Looked up from germline, CDR1 is LNHDA and CDR2 is SQIVND (reference sequence). The CDR3 extends over 15 amino acids.

This chain uses TRBV6-5 with TRBJ1-2; D not certain. Germline CDR1 and CDR2: MNHEY and SVGAGI. Trimming pared 4 bases from V and 1 base from J, leaving 10 bases between. This CDR3 is 14 amino acids long. DNA for the CDR3: TGTGCCAGCAGTTTTCAACCTATTAACTATGGCTACACCTTC. Protein product: CASSFQPINYGYTF.

The J gene is TRBJ2-2, the V gene TRBV7-9; D might be TRBD2 (5 bases). Looked up from germline, CDR1 is SEHNR and CDR2 is FQNEAQ (reference sequence). The CDR3 loop spans 15 amino acids. V lost 4 bases, J lost 0 bases, and 9 bases lay in between. The CDR3 loop is CASSWQAANTGELFF. The CDR3 DNA follows: TGTGCCAGCAGCTGGCAAGCGGCGAACACCGGGGAGCTGTTTTTT.

With respect to this clone: This specimen includes other DNA sequences encoding the same CDR3. The J gene is TRBJ1-5, the V gene TRBV28, with 7 bases aligning to TRBD1. Per germline, CDR1 MDHEN and CDR2 SYDVKM. V lost 1 base and J lost 0; bases outside the gene matches: 3. The CDR3 is made up of 16 amino acids. The CDR3 DNA reads as TGTGCCAGCAGTTTATTAGGGGGCTATAGCAATCAGCCCCAGCATTTT. This gives the protein CASSLLGGYSNQPQHF.

The J gene is TRBJ2-3, the V gene TRBV6-6; the D gene is possibly TRBD2 (5 bases). Trimming pared 0 bases from V and 11 bases from J, leaving 18 bases between. Germline-derived CDR1 and CDR2 are MNHNY and SVGAGI (reference sequence). The CDR3 contains 15 residues. The CDR3 reads CASSYSATGGSGQYF. The CDR3 DNA sequence: TGTGCCAGCAGTTACTCAGCCACCGGAGGTTCCGGGCAGTATTTT.

The V and J genes are TRBV9 and TRBJ1-2; D gene unclear. Germline V gives CDR1 SGDLS, CDR2 YYNGEE. This CDR3 spans 14 amino acids. Trimming shortened V by 4 bases and J by 2 bases, and 12 bases separated the two germline ends. CDR3 bases: TGTGCCAGCAGCTCCGGTTCGCACAACTATGGCTACACCTTC. This codes for CASSSGSHNYGYTF.

Notes on this clone: The sample carries other DNA sequences with the same CDR3. V gene TRBV5-1 combines with J gene TRBJ1-5; no reliable D call. The CDR3 totals 15 residues. Germline loops: CDR1 SGHRS, CDR2 YFSETQ. V dropped 0 bases and J dropped 4 bases, with 11 bases sitting between them. CDR3 DNA: TGCGCCAGCAGCTTGGACGGCGGTTCAAATCAGCCCCAGCATTTT. Translating gives CASSLDGGSNQPQHF.

This rearrangement joins TRBV6-5 to TRBJ1-1; tentatively, D is TRBD1 (5 bases). CDR1 is MNHEY and CDR2 is SVGAGI in the germline V gene. The CDR3 sequence is 12 residues long. V lost 7 bases and J lost 6, with 12 bases in between. The CDR3 region has the DNA TGTGCCAGCACCGGGACGTCGGCTGAAGCTTTCTTT. It translates to CASTGTSAEAFF.

Concerning this clone itself: Distinct nucleotide sequences in the sample also encode this CDR3. The rearrangement uses TRBV28 and TRBJ2-1, with a tentative D call TRBD1 (6 bases). This CDR3 is built from 13 residues. V dropped 3 bases and J dropped 3 bases, with 6 bases sitting between them. Germline V lookup: CDR1 MDHEN, CDR2 SYDVKM. This CDR3 reads CASSLDSYNEQFF. DNA for the CDR3: TGTGCCAGCAGTTTGGACAGCTACAATGAGCAGTTCTTC.

This sequence joins TRBV5-6 and TRBJ2-7, with TRBD2 as a possible D gene (5 bases). The germline gives CDR1 SGHDT, CDR2 YYEEEE. Trimming cost V 3 bases and J 3 bases, with 10 bases left between them. CDR3 length equals 13 residues. The CDR3 is CASSSVGVYEQYF. CDR3 DNA sequence: TGTGCCAGCAGCTCCGTCGGGGTCTACGAGCAGTACTTC.

This clone appeared once. The sample holds other DNA sequences that translate to the same CDR3. The chain uses TRBV5-1 and TRBJ1-1; D may be TRBD1 (5 bases). V was trimmed by 1 base and J by 0 bases, leaving 10 bases between them. The germline V gene encodes CDR1 SGHRS and CDR2 YFSETQ. The CDR3 covers 15 residues. CDR3 bases: TGCGCCAGCAGCTTGCGTCAGGGTGTGAACACTGAAGCTTTCTTT. Its protein product is CASSLRQGVNTEAFF.

V and J are TRBV7-3 and TRBJ2-1, with TRBD2 matching over 11 bases. The J segment lost 0 bases and the V segment lost 8 bases, leaving 12 bases of the junction unmatched. Germline assignment: CDR1 SGHTA and CDR2 FQGTGA. This CDR3 spans 18 amino acids. In DNA form, the CDR3 reads TGTGCCAGCGCCCCATTAGCGGGAGGGAACTTCTCCTACAATGAGCAGTTCTTC. Translating gives CASAPLAGGNFSYNEQFF.

This chain uses TRBV27 with TRBJ2-7; the match to TRBD1 covers 9 bases. Losses at the gene ends were 6 bases for V and 6 bases for J; bases not matched to a gene: 6. In germline, CDR1 is MNHEY, CDR2 SMNVEV (reference sequence). The length of the CDR3 is 13 residues. The CDR3 loop reads CASRRDRDGEQYF. The CDR3 nucleotides are TGTGCCAGCAGAAGGGACAGGGATGGCGAGCAGTACTTC.

This CDR3 is CASTPPRGTKGSNQPQHF. The CDR3 DNA reads TGTGCCAGTACCCCCCCCCGGGGGACAAAGGGTAGCAATCAGCCCCAGCATTTT. This chain joins TRBV19 and TRBJ1-5; TRBD1 is a possible D gene (6 bases). Trimming shortened V by 7 bases and J by 0 bases, and 22 bases separated the two germline ends. The V gene's germline CDR1 is LNHDA and CDR2 SQIVND (reference sequence). The CDR3 covers 18 residues.

CDR3 sequence reads: CASSEGIGQPQHF. In DNA, the CDR3 is TGTGCCAGCAGTGAGGGAATTGGTCAGCCCCAGCATTTT. The chain recombines TRBV2 with TRBJ1-5; D not resolved. V was pared by 3 bases and J by 6 bases, with 9 bases between. From germline, CDR1 is SNHLY and CDR2 FYNNEI. The length of the CDR3 is 13 residues.

The chain carries TRBV28 and TRBJ1-2; 7 bases match TRBD1. CDR1 is MDHEN, CDR2 SYDVKM, per germline. The CDR3 totals 14 residues. Trimming removed 8 bases from V and 4 bases from J; junction bases left unmatched: 10. As DNA, the CDR3 is TGTGCCAGCGTTGAGGCGGGGACAGCCTATGGCTACACCTTC. The encoded protein is CASVEAGTAYGYTF.

The CDR3 region has the DNA TGCAGCGTTGGACCGGGACAGGGGTACGAGCAGTACTTC. It yields the protein CSVGPGQGYEQYF. The V gene is TRBV29-1, the J gene TRBJ2-7, with 10 positions matching TRBD1. The J segment lost 4 bases and the V segment lost 4 bases, leaving 4 bases of the junction unmatched. The germline V gene has CDR1 SQVTM and CDR2 ANQGSEA. This CDR3 contains 13 residues.

Regarding this clone: The sample carries other DNA sequences with the same CDR3. V gene TRBV7-2 combines with J gene TRBJ2-3, with 8 bases that match TRBD2. The CDR3 runs to 15 residues. Germline CDR1 SGHTA, CDR2 FQGNSA. V lost 5 bases and J lost 0; bases outside the gene matches: 4. CDR3 sequence reads: CASSLQRGSTDTQYF. DNA of the CDR3: TGTGCCAGCAGCCTACAGCGGGGGAGCACAGATACGCAGTATTTT.